This T cell receptor beta chain was documented in a study of blood T cell repertoires in COVID-19. Across the study: Samples came from the United States, Italy and Spain, spanning acute and convalescent COVID-19.

Germline lookup yields CDR1 MGHDK and CDR2 SYGVNS. The CDR3 spans 13 residues. Trimming cost V 3 bases and J 3 bases, with 9 bases left between them. Source study methods: Reference gene primer amplification in the assay estimated nucleated cell counts. Sequencing was performed with immunoSEQ multiplex PCR; in TCRdb, only in-frame clones are kept and a portion is missing. The DNA gave D and trimming, while V, J and clone size come from that table. The sample records about 170,000 clones, approximately 80% being singletons. The participants were between about 18 and 89 years old and came from 20 to 30 US areas. Participant reports of clinical history set cohort assignment.

The sequence came from a man in his fifties or sixties who had recovered from COVID-19. The chain has TRBV25-1 and TRBJ2-7; D is perhaps TRBD2 (5 bases). Sequencing was performed on PBMCs or T cells enriched from blood (not recorded which). The CDR3 bases are TGTGCCAGCAGTGAGTCGGGGATCTACGAGCAGTACTTC. Encoded protein: CASSESGIYEQYF.